One and the same sample provided the 3 T cell receptor beta chains below, sequenced in a study of shared T cell receptors in the human thymus. Only in-frame clones appear in the TCRdb table, and some are missing; sequencing was by immunoSEQ multiplex PCR. Of some 640,000 clones in the sample, approximately 89% were seen once. Separately, the same data were catalogued under a study of human thymus T cells.

Sequenced material: thymocytes. These receptors came from a boy under three years old with a congenital heart defect.

The genes are TRBV5-4 and TRBJ2-3; 9 bases fit TRBD2. The germline V gene has CDR1 SGHNT and CDR2 YYREEE (reference sequence). V dropped 0 bases and J dropped 2; count of bases not matched to a gene: 10. The CDR3 is made up of 18 amino acids. In nucleotides, the CDR3 is TGTGCCAGCAGCTTGGCGGTTGCTAGCGGGGATCTCACAGATACGCAGTATTTT. This translates into CASSLAVASGDLTDTQYF. Drawing the rest from reference TRBV5-4 and TRBJ2-3, the complete variable domain is ETGVTQSPTHLIKTRGQQVTLRCSSQSGHNTVSWYQQALGQGPQFIFQYYREEENGRGNFPPRFSGLQFPNYSSELNVNALELDDSALYLCASSLAVASGDLTDTQYFGPGTRLTVL.

The genes are TRBV7-8 and TRBJ1-3; a possible D gene is TRBD1 (6 bases). The CDR3 spans 15 residues. With 10 bases removed from V and 4 bases from J, the gap between germline ends came to 20 bases. The V gene's germline CDR1 is SGHVS and CDR2 FQNEAQ. The CDR3, as DNA: TGTGCCACCAAAATCGACAGGCTAGTAGGAAACACCATATATTTT. Its translation is CATKIDRLVGNTIYF.

This clone occurred a few times. V usage is TRBV29-1 and J usage is TRBJ1-1, with unresolved D. Germline assignment: CDR1 SQVTM and CDR2 ANQGSEA. V lost 7 bases and J 5 bases, leaving 11 bases between the germline ends. The CDR3 has 11 amino acids. The CDR3 is CSALGRTEAFF. Here the CDR3 DNA reads TGCAGCGCACTAGGGCGAACTGAAGCTTTCTTT.